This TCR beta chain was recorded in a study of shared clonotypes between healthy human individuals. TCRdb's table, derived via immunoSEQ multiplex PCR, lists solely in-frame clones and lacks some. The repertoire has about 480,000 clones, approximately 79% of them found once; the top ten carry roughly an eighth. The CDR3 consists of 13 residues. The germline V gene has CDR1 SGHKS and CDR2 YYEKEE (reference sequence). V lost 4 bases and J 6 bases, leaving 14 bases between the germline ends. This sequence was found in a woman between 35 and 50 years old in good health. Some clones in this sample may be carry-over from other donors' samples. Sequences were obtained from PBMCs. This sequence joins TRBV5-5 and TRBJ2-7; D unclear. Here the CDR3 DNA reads TGTGCCAGCAGCCGATCGGCGGTGAGCGAGCAGTACTTC. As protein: CASSRSAVSEQYF.